The next 21 T cell receptor beta chains were all read from a single sample in a study of T cells in Graves' hyperthyroidism and ophthalmopathy. Amplification of TCR beta CDR3 regions used RNA as the template. HTBI primers drove first-round RT-PCR of the TCR CDR3. One entry per CDR3 protein results from TCRdb running MiXCR on the multiplex PCR reads. Of some 250,000 distinct CDR3 sequences listed, 13% to 15% were seen once; the top ten hold roughly 13%. Sequencing was performed on blood. The receptor source for this set is a woman between 35 and 50 years old with Graves' hyperthyroidism that later progressed to Graves' ophthalmopathy.

The rearrangement links TRBV24-1 to TRBJ2-1; D gene unclear. Germline V gives CDR1 KGHDR, CDR2 SFDVKD. Trimming left V 4 bases short and J 0 bases short, with 12 bases between. This CDR3 is 16 amino acids long. CDR3 DNA: TGTGCCACCAGTGACCCAATTAAGGGCTCCTACAATGAGCAGTTCTTC. Its translation: CATSDPIKGSYNEQFF.

The sample holds many counts of this clonotype. This chain connects TRBV20-1 to TRBJ2-3, with 8 bases matching TRBD2. The V segment lost 4 bases and the J segment 11 bases; nucleotides outside the gene matches: 14. Germline V gene data show CDR1 as DFQATT and CDR2 as SNEGSKA (reference sequence). The CDR3 loop spans 14 amino acids. The DNA for the CDR3 is TGCAGTGCTAAAGCCATCCCTAGCGGGTCGGGGCAGTATTTT. This gives the protein CSAKAIPSGSGQYF.

This clonotype was seen repeatedly, ten times or more. The chain combines TRBV10-1 with TRBJ2-7; TRBD1 matches at 7 bases. J gave up 5 bases and V 6 bases, and 10 bases lay outside the gene matches. CDR1 is WNHNN, CDR2 SYGVQD, per germline (reference sequence). This CDR3 contains 14 residues. This CDR3 reads CASSRGNHGDEQYF. The CDR3 DNA reads TGCGCCAGCAGCAGGGGGAATCACGGTGACGAGCAGTACTTC.

The chain has TRBV6-1 and TRBJ2-2; a possible D gene is TRBD2 (6 bases). Germline V lookup: CDR1 MNHNS, CDR2 SASEGT. V lost 5 bases and J lost 3, with 16 bases in between. This CDR3 contains 16 residues. CDR3 loop: CASSRSSAIYTGELFF. The CDR3, as DNA: TGTGCCAGCAGTCGCTCTAGCGCAATATACACCGGGGAGCTGTTTTTT.

As concerns this clonotype: At one end, the junction sequence differs from germline, possibly due to a read error. The V gene is TRBV4-1, the J gene TRBJ2-1; TRBD1 matches at 9 bases. The germline V gene has CDR1 MGHRA and CDR2 YSYEKL. The CDR3 runs to 15 residues. CDR3 nucleotides: TGCGCCAGCGGCCAAGATAGGGACAGGGTCAATGAGCAGTTCTTC. Encoded protein: CASGQDRDRVNEQFF.

The CDR3 spells CASRKGTAGGETQYF. The CDR3 DNA is TGCGCCAGCAGGAAAGGGACAGCCGGGGGAGAGACCCAGTACTTC. The chain employs TRBV5-1 and TRBJ2-5, with D possibly TRBD1 on 7 matching bases. CDR1 and CDR2 from the germline V gene are SGHRS and YFSETQ. This CDR3 spans 15 amino acids. V lost 5 bases to trimming and J lost 4 bases, with 18 bases between them. The full variable domain, completed using reference TRBV5-1 and TRBJ2-5, is KAGVTQTPRYLIKTRGQQVTLSCSPISGHRSVSWYQQTPGQGLQFLFEYFSETQRNKGNFPGRFSGRQFSNSRSEMNVSTLELGDSALYLCASRKGTAGGETQYFGPGTRLLVL.

The chain uses TRBV24-1 and TRBJ2-1; TRBD1 matches at 8 bases. This CDR3 is built from 15 residues. V lost 5 bases to trimming and J lost 6 bases; unmatched junction nucleotides: 8. Per the germline V gene, CDR1 is KGHDR and CDR2 is SFDVKD. This CDR3 reads CATSARGQLGNEQFF. DNA for the CDR3: TGTGCCACCAGTGCCAGGGGGCAACTTGGCAATGAGCAGTTCTTC.

J is TRBJ2-5 and V is TRBV12-3 or TRBV12-4, with 13 bases fitting TRBD2. The CDR3 spans 18 residues. Unmatched junction bases numbered 6, after V lost 2 bases and J lost 0 bases. The CDR3 loop reads CASSLSGLAGKYQETQYF. The DNA of the CDR3 is TGTGCCAGCAGTTTATCGGGACTAGCGGGGAAGTACCAAGAGACCCAGTACTTC.

The chain is built from TRBV5-1 and TRBJ2-5, with D possibly matching TRBD2 (5 bases). Trimming removed 0 bases from V and 3 bases from J, with 24 bases in between. This CDR3 contains 19 residues. Germline loops: CDR1 SGHRS, CDR2 YFSETQ. CDR3 coding DNA: TGCGCCAGCAGCTTGGGTATTCCCTCGCTAGCAAATATCAAAGAGACCCAGTACTTC. Encoded protein: CASSLGIPSLANIKETQYF.

There are many counts of this clonotype. The chain is built from TRBV6-1 and TRBJ2-7; D remains unclear. This CDR3 has 12 residues. The V and J ends lost 5 bases and 6 bases respectively, with 11 bases between them. Germline V lookup: CDR1 MNHNS, CDR2 SASEGT. Here the CDR3 DNA reads TGTGCCAGCAGTTCCCCCTACTTCGAGCAGTACTTC. Translating it yields CASSSPYFEQYF.

The chain employs TRBV7-8 and TRBJ1-2, with D unresolved. The CDR3 covers 12 residues. The germline V and J ends were trimmed by 6 bases and 7 bases, with 12 bases remaining between them. CDR1 SGHVS and CDR2 FQNEAQ come from the germline V gene. The CDR3 nucleotides are TGTGCCAGCAGGGACGGACTTAGTGGCTACACCTTC. This gives the protein CASRDGLSGYTF.

This clonotype was detected many times. The rearrangement links TRBV28 to TRBJ1-1; D is ambiguous. V lost 7 bases to trimming and J lost 0 bases, with 15 bases between them. The CDR3 runs to 15 residues. CDR1 and CDR2 from the germline V gene are MDHEN and SYDVKM. CDR3 nucleotides: TGTGCCAGCACCGCGCCCCACGGCATGAACACTGAAGCTTTCTTT. It codes for CASTAPHGMNTEAFF.

A few counts support this clonotype. The chain is built from TRBV11-2 and TRBJ2-2, with D possibly called TRBD1 or TRBD2 (5 bases each). Deletions cut 1 base from V and 5 bases from J, with 11 bases between. This CDR3 is 15 amino acids long. Germline CDR1 and CDR2: SGHAT and FQNNGV. The CDR3 coding sequence is TGTGCCAGCAGCTTAGCCGGGACGGGGACCGGGGAGCTGTTTTTT. It specifies CASSLAGTGTGELFF.

This rearrangement joins TRBV12-3 or TRBV12-4 to TRBJ1-2; TRBD1 might be the D (6 bases). This CDR3 is 13 amino acids long. Trimming shortened V by 3 bases and J by 7 bases, and 12 bases separated the two germline ends. CDR3 loop: CASSFGGLSGYTF. CDR3 nucleotide sequence: TGTGCCAGCAGTTTTGGGGGGCTCTCTGGCTACACCTTC.

This clonotype was found many times. V gene TRBV10-3 combines with J gene TRBJ2-7; 8 positions match TRBD2. CDR3 length: 14 amino acids. Germline trimming cut 4 bases from V and 6 bases from J; bases unmatched to any gene: 8. The germline CDR1 and CDR2 sequences are ENHRY and SYGVKD. DNA of the CDR3: TGTGCCATCAGTGGCGGGAGGCCCAGGCGCGAGCAGTACTTC. Translating gives CAISGGRPRREQYF.

The chain uses TRBV7-9 and TRBJ1-2, with 9 positions matching TRBD1. V lost 5 bases and J lost 6; bases outside the gene matches: 10. CDR1 and CDR2 from the germline V gene are SEHNR and FQNEAQ (reference sequence). This CDR3 has 15 residues. Written as DNA, the CDR3 is TGTGCCAGCAGCCTCTGGACAGGGGAGAAGGATGGCTACACCTTC. Encoded protein: CASSLWTGEKDGYTF.

This clonotype has a count of ten or more. The rearrangement joins TRBV7-9 to TRBJ1-6; 7 bases fit TRBD1. CDR1 is SEHNR, CDR2 FQNEAQ, per germline (reference sequence). CDR3 length: 16 residues. V lost 5 bases to trimming and J lost 3 bases; unmatched junction nucleotides: 7. In DNA form, the CDR3 reads TGTGCCAGCAGCGCAACAGGGGAAATCTATAATTCACCCCTCCACTTT. As protein: CASSATGEIYNSPLHF.

This clonotype was seen repeatedly, ten times or more. This sequence joins TRBV18 and TRBJ1-2, with 7 positions matching TRBD1. Germline assignment: CDR1 KGHSH and CDR2 LQKENI. Germline trimming cut 6 bases from V and 10 bases from J; bases unmatched to any gene: 20. This CDR3 contains 16 residues. CDR3 DNA: TGTGCCAGCTCGATACTGCCGCCGGGGACAGAAATTTCCTACACCTTC. Protein: CASSILPPGTEISYTF.

This clonotype has ten or more counts. The genes are TRBV5-1 and TRBJ1-2, with D tentatively TRBD1 (5 bases). The length of the CDR3 is 13 residues. The V gene lost 6 bases and the J gene lost 4 bases, with 13 bases spanning the gap. Germline V gives CDR1 SGHRS, CDR2 YFSETQ. CDR3: CASTVSGIYGYTF. The CDR3 coding sequence is TGCGCCAGCACGGTATCAGGGATCTATGGCTACACCTTC.

This clonotype showed up many times. V is TRBV29-1 and J is TRBJ2-2; tentatively, D is TRBD1 (6 bases). Trimming took 4 bases from V and 6 from J, leaving 15 bases between them. The CDR3 runs to 14 residues. Germline-derived CDR1 and CDR2 are SQVTM and ANQGSEA. In DNA, the CDR3 is TGCAGCGTTGTTGGACAGAAGAGCGCCGGGGAGCTGTTTTTT. Translated: CSVVGQKSAGELFF.

The rearrangement uses TRBV4-1 and TRBJ1-1; 9 positions match TRBD1. The CDR3 consists of 16 residues. Germline assignment: CDR1 MGHRA and CDR2 YSYEKL. Trimming took 3 bases from V and 11 from J; bases not matched to a gene: 16. CDR3 sequence reads: CASSHQPRDRDSLAFF. The CDR3 bases are TGCGCCAGCAGCCACCAGCCTCGGGACAGGGATTCGTTGGCTTTCTTT.